This T cell receptor (beta chain) was sequenced for a study of OX40 agonist ivuxolimab in advanced cancers. Study background: Ivuxolimab, an agonist antibody against OX40 (CD134), was given to patients. Ivuxolimab doses were 0.01, 0.1, 0.3, 1.5, 3 or 10 mg/kg every 2 weeks.

Germline CDR1 is SGHRS and CDR2 is YFSETQ. The CDR3 spans 13 residues. The V segment lost 4 bases and the J segment 4 bases; nucleotides outside the gene matches: 2. Using immunoSEQ multiplex PCR, the repertoire was profiled, and TCRdb retains in-frame clones only, with some absent. The repertoire holds around 78,000 clones, with about nine tenths as singletons. As to this clone: Its specificity is not known.

Broader study findings: Among the nonresponders, some also had low normalized T-cell clonal expansion. Expanded peripheral T cell antigen specificity was not determined.

The sample in question was CD4+ or CD8+ T cells sorted from blood, obtained in a trial of the OX40 agonist ivuxolimab. This sequence joins TRBV5-1 and TRBJ2-5; TRBD2 matches at 9 bases. The receptor was derived from an adult with an advanced solid tumor such as melanoma, head and neck, liver or kidney cancer. The CDR3 DNA reads as TGCGCCAGCAGCGCGGGACTAGCAGAGACCCAGTACTTC. Its translation is CASSAGLAETQYF. The complete variable domain, with remaining parts taken from reference TRBV5-1 and TRBJ2-5, reads KAGVTQTPRYLIKTRGQQVTLSCSPISGHRSVSWYQQTPGQGLQFLFEYFSETQRNKGNFPGRFSGRQFSNSRSEMNVSTLELGDSALYLCASSAGLAETQYFGPGTRLLVL.